The 31 T cell receptor beta chains below come from one sample, sequenced in a study of blood T cell repertoires in COVID-19. Using immunoSEQ multiplex PCR, the repertoire was profiled, and TCRdb retains in-frame clones only, with some absent. Seen here are tens of thousands of clones, 86% observed once, and the top ten hold approximately 3%. Sequenced material: PBMCs or T cells enriched from blood (not recorded which). These receptors originate from a woman between 45 and 65 years old who had recovered from COVID-19.

This clone has only a few counts. J is TRBJ2-7 and V is TRBV20-1; possible D gene TRBD2, 6 bases. From germline, CDR1 is DFQATT and CDR2 SNEGSKA (reference sequence). This CDR3 has 14 amino acids. Trimming removed 3 bases at V and 5 bases at J, with 17 bases between. The CDR3 protein is CSASKGAGSNEQYF. The CDR3 DNA reads as TGCAGTGCTAGTAAGGGTGCGGGGTCAAACGAGCAGTACTTC.

The rearrangement links TRBV2 to TRBJ1-2; a weak D match, TRBD1 (6 bases). This CDR3 has 12 residues. V was clipped by 6 bases and J by 8 bases, with 13 bases between them. Germline loops: CDR1 SNHLY, CDR2 FYNNEI. This chain's CDR3 is CASSLQGNGYTF. CDR3 nucleotides: TGTGCCAGCAGCTTGCAGGGGAACGGCTACACCTTC.

The chain couples TRBV24-1 to TRBJ2-3; perhaps TRBD1 as D (6 bases). V was trimmed by 5 bases and J by 6 bases, leaving 20 bases between them. The CDR3 totals 16 residues. The germline V gene encodes CDR1 KGHDR and CDR2 SFDVKD. This CDR3 reads CATSGRGYRDGDTQYF. CDR3 bases: TGTGCCACCAGTGGTCGTGGGTACAGGGATGGGGATACGCAGTATTTT.

The chain joins TRBV4-2 to TRBJ1-1; D unresolved. V lost 0 bases, J lost 1 base, and 9 bases lay in between. CDR1 and CDR2 (germline): LGHNA, YNFKEQ. The CDR3 runs to 15 residues. This CDR3 is CASSQDRRSNTEAFF. In nucleotides, the CDR3 is TGTGCCAGCAGCCAAGATCGTCGGTCGAACACTGAAGCTTTCTTT.

The chain employs TRBV7-6 and TRBJ2-1, with TRBD2 identical over 12 bases. This CDR3 comprises 17 residues. The junction had 11 bases not matched to a gene; V was cut back by 6 bases and J by 5 bases. Germline V gene data show CDR1 as SGHVS and CDR2 as FNYEAQ. This CDR3 is CASSRRALAGGHNEQFF. CDR3 bases: TGTGCCAGCAGTCGCAGGGCCCTAGCGGGAGGGCACAATGAGCAGTTCTTC.

The rearrangement joins TRBV7-8 to TRBJ1-5; D might be TRBD1 (5 bases). This CDR3 is built from 14 residues. The V gene's germline CDR1 is SGHVS and CDR2 FQNEAQ. Deletions cut 1 base from V and 6 bases from J, with 10 bases between. DNA of the CDR3: TGTGCCAGCAGCTTAGTTCCGCAGGGTCAGCCCCAGCATTTT. It encodes CASSLVPQGQPQHF.

This clone occurred once. V and J are TRBV5-1 and TRBJ1-6, with D perhaps matching TRBD1 (6 bases). Trimming cost V 2 bases and J 7 bases, with 10 bases left between them. The CDR3 has 14 residues. CDR1 is SGHRS and CDR2 is YFSETQ in the germline V gene. This CDR3 reads CASSFRGMNSPLHF. The DNA of the CDR3 is TGCGCCAGCAGCTTTAGGGGGATGAATTCACCCCTCCACTTT.

The J gene is TRBJ1-1, the V gene TRBV29-1, with 7 nucleotides matching TRBD1. The V gene's germline CDR1 is SQVTM and CDR2 ANQGSEA. V gave up 6 bases and J gave up 0 bases; unmatched junction bases: 4. The CDR3 length is 13 residues. Here the CDR3 reads CSVTGALNTEAFF. CDR3 sequence (DNA): TGCAGCGTCACAGGGGCTTTGAACACTGAAGCTTTCTTT.

The V and J genes are TRBV5-1 and TRBJ2-5, with 11 bases matching TRBD1. Germline V gene sequence: CDR1 SGHRS, CDR2 YFSETQ. Trimming removed 0 bases from V and 4 bases from J; junction bases left unmatched: 2. CDR3 length: 15 residues. In DNA, the CDR3 is TGCGCCAGCAGCTTGGCCGGGACAGGGGGAGAGACCCAGTACTTC. Residues: CASSLAGTGGETQYF. The full variable domain, with the rest looked up from reference TRBV5-1 and TRBJ2-5, is KAGVTQTPRYLIKTRGQQVTLSCSPISGHRSVSWYQQTPGQGLQFLFEYFSETQRNKGNFPGRFSGRQFSNSRSEMNVSTLELGDSALYLCASSLAGTGGETQYFGPGTRLLVL.

This clone was detected once. The V and J genes are TRBV5-4 and TRBJ2-7, with D possibly being TRBD2 (5 bases). Germline V gives CDR1 SGHNT, CDR2 YYREEE (reference sequence). The CDR3 runs to 13 residues. The ends were cut back, 2 bases at V and 7 bases at J, with 13 bases in the middle. The CDR3 DNA reads as TGTGCCAGCAGCTTTTCGGGCGAGCGGGAGCAGTACTTC. Translated: CASSFSGEREQYF.

A single count supports this clone. The chain has TRBV12-3 or TRBV12-4 and TRBJ1-2; 7 bases align to TRBD1. The CDR3 runs 13 residues. V was pared by 7 bases and J by 8 bases, with 10 bases of the junction left unmatched. In DNA, the CDR3 is TGTGCCAGCAACTATAAGGGGGCGGGAGGCTACACCTTC. Its translation: CASNYKGAGGYTF.

This rearrangement joins TRBV5-1 to TRBJ2-3, with 7 bases identical to TRBD1. The germline CDR1 and CDR2 sequences are SGHRS and YFSETQ. J lost 2 bases, V lost 2 bases, and 8 bases had no gene match. The CDR3 contains 16 residues. The CDR3 DNA is TGCGCCAGCAGCTTTGGGACAGCTAGTCTCACAGATACGCAGTATTTT. Translation gives CASSFGTASLTDTQYF.

The chain combines TRBV28 with TRBJ2-3; possible D gene TRBD2, 6 bases. Germline CDR1 is MDHEN and CDR2 is SYDVKM. V was trimmed by 5 bases and J by 8 bases, leaving 20 bases between them. This CDR3 has 15 amino acids. The CDR3 spells CASSPPSDLERTQYF. The CDR3 DNA reads TGTGCCAGCAGTCCACCTAGCGACCTAGAGCGTACGCAGTATTTT.

The CDR3 region has the DNA TGTGCCAGCAGTCCCCCCTCAGCAGGGGGCTGGCAGTACTTC. It specifies CASSPPSAGGWQYF. This rearrangement joins TRBV6-2 or TRBV6-3 to TRBJ2-7; TRBD1 aligns across 8 bases. Germline V gene lookup returns CDR1 MNHEY and CDR2 SVGEGT. The CDR3 totals 14 residues. J lost 9 bases, V lost 5 bases, and 12 bases had no gene match.

The chain links TRBV5-4 to TRBJ2-5, with a possible D match to TRBD2 (5 bases). CDR1 and CDR2 from the germline V gene are SGHNT and YYREEE (reference sequence). The germline V and J ends were trimmed by 0 bases and 1 base, with 10 bases remaining between them. CDR3 length equals 15 residues. The DNA of the CDR3 is TGTGCCAGCAGCTTGGCGGGTCGGGGCCAAGAGACCCAGTACTTC. Translated, it gives CASSLAGRGQETQYF. The variable domain in full, with the rest retrieved from reference TRBV5-4 and TRBJ2-5, is ETGVTQSPTHLIKTRGQQVTLRCSSQSGHNTVSWYQQALGQGPQFIFQYYREEENGRGNFPPRFSGLQFPNYSSELNVNALELDDSALYLCASSLAGRGQETQYFGPGTRLLVL.

V and J are TRBV28 and TRBJ1-6; 8 positions agree with TRBD1. The V segment lost 5 bases and the J segment 10 bases; nucleotides outside the gene matches: 7. CDR1 and CDR2 (germline): MDHEN, SYDVKM. The CDR3 covers 14 residues. The DNA of the CDR3 is TGTGCCAGCAGTCCTGACAGGGGTTTCTCACCCCTCCACTTT. The encoded protein is CASSPDRGFSPLHF.

This sequence joins TRBV7-2 and TRBJ2-1; TRBD2 might be the D (5 bases). This CDR3 spans 13 amino acids. Germline loops: CDR1 SGHTA, CDR2 FQGNSA. V shed 3 bases and J shed 11 bases, with 14 bases lying between them. The CDR3 loop is CASSLGLEAQQFF. In DNA, the CDR3 is TGTGCCAGCAGCTTGGGCCTGGAGGCCCAGCAGTTCTTC.

This clone was detected only a few times. The rearrangement links TRBV7-9 to TRBJ1-6, with no clear D. The CDR3 length is 15 residues. Per germline, CDR1 SEHNR and CDR2 FQNEAQ (reference sequence). V lost 8 bases, J lost 4 bases, and 15 bases lay in between. The chain's CDR3 is CASPKRPGYNSPLHF. The CDR3 nucleotides are TGTGCCAGCCCCAAGAGGCCCGGGTATAATTCACCCCTCCACTTT.

The sample holds one count of this clone. The chain is built from TRBV6-5 and TRBJ1-2; TRBD1 is a possible D gene (6 bases). V was pared by 5 bases and J by 0 bases, with 10 bases between. There are 14 residues in the CDR3. Germline values: CDR1 MNHEY, CDR2 SVGAGI. The CDR3 DNA reads TGTGCCAGCAGTCGGACAGATTCTAACTATGGCTACACCTTC. This codes for CASSRTDSNYGYTF.

The rearrangement links TRBV7-2 to TRBJ1-4; TRBD1 matches at 8 bases. The V gene's germline CDR1 is SGHTA and CDR2 FQGNSA. The CDR3 consists of 14 residues. V shed 5 bases, J shed 7 bases, and the junction held 6 bases outside the gene matches. The CDR3 sequence: CASSPDRGGEKLFF. In nucleotides, the CDR3 is TGTGCCAGCAGCCCCGACAGGGGTGGTGAAAAACTGTTTTTT.

The rearrangement uses TRBV2 and TRBJ1-2, with D possibly TRBD1 on 6 matching bases. V shed 2 bases and J shed 8 bases, with 15 bases lying between them. Germline CDR1 SNHLY, CDR2 FYNNEI. The CDR3 totals 14 residues. The CDR3 nucleotides are TGTGCCAGCAGTGAACAAGGCAGGGGAGAGGGCTACACCTTC. Residues: CASSEQGRGEGYTF.

This clone was recorded once. The rearrangement uses TRBV28 and TRBJ1-5, with 7 bases fitting TRBD1. The CDR3 is made up of 13 amino acids. Trimming at V came to 6 bases and at J to 4 bases, leaving 3 bases not matched to a gene. The germline CDR1 and CDR2 sequences are MDHEN and SYDVKM. The CDR3: CASRDRENQPQHF. CDR3 nucleotides: TGTGCCAGCAGAGACAGGGAGAATCAGCCCCAGCATTTT.

This chain connects TRBV7-7 to TRBJ2-5, with 7 bases that match TRBD2. Germline-derived CDR1 and CDR2 are SSHAT and FNYEAQ (reference sequence). V dropped 0 bases and J dropped 5; count of bases not matched to a gene: 6. This CDR3 is built from 15 residues. The CDR3 DNA follows: TGTGCCAGCAGCTTAGCCGGGGGGATGATGGAGACCCAGTACTTC. Translating gives CASSLAGGMMETQYF.

This chain joins TRBV3-1 (or the pseudogene TRBV3-2) and TRBJ1-6; tentatively, D is TRBD1 (5 bases). The length of the CDR3 is 16 residues. V lost 1 base and J lost 3, with 10 bases in between. Germline V gene sequence: CDR1 LGHDT, CDR2 YNNKEL (reference sequence). The CDR3 DNA sequence: TGTGCCAGCAGCCAAGCGGAGGGGTACTATAATTCACCCCTCCACTTT. This gives the protein CASSQAEGYYNSPLHF.

This chain connects TRBV3-1 (or the pseudogene TRBV3-2) to TRBJ2-1; tentatively, D is TRBD2 (6 bases). The CDR3 extends over 14 amino acids. V was pared by 5 bases and J by 0 bases, with 8 bases between. Per the germline V gene, CDR1 is LGHDT and CDR2 is YNNKEL (reference sequence). The CDR3 DNA reads TGTGCCAGCAGCGGGGGGAGCTCCTACAATGAGCAGTTCTTC. Amino acid sequence: CASSGGSSYNEQFF.

CDR3 nucleotide sequence: TGTGCCAGCCGATCCACGGGGGGAGAAAATGAAAAACTGTTTTTT. As protein: CASRSTGGENEKLFF. The V and J genes are TRBV2 and TRBJ1-4, with D maybe TRBD1 (5 bases). The CDR3 loop spans 15 amino acids. The germline V gene encodes CDR1 SNHLY and CDR2 FYNNEI. Deletions cut 8 bases from V and 5 bases from J, with 18 bases between.

The chain joins TRBV7-2 to TRBJ2-5; 10 bases line up with TRBD2. CDR3 length: 16 amino acids. The junction had 6 bases not matched to a gene; V was cut back by 2 bases and J by 3 bases. Germline CDR1 SGHTA, CDR2 FQGNSA. The CDR3 region has the DNA TGTGCCAGCAGCTTATGGGCTAGCGGGGGCGAAGAGACCCAGTACTTC. Protein product: CASSLWASGGEETQYF.

This chain uses TRBV30 with TRBJ2-3, with D possibly being TRBD1 (5 bases). The CDR3 runs 13 residues. Deletions cut 0 bases from V and 3 bases from J, with 7 bases between. The germline V gene encodes CDR1 GTSNPN and CDR2 SVGIG (reference sequence). The CDR3 sequence is CAWSVKGTDTQYF. DNA for the CDR3: TGTGCCTGGAGTGTAAAGGGGACAGATACGCAGTATTTT.

The chain has TRBV5-1 and TRBJ2-5; D unresolved. The length of the CDR3 is 15 residues. The germline V gene has CDR1 SGHRS and CDR2 YFSETQ. With 0 bases removed from V and 5 bases from J, the gap between germline ends came to 14 bases. CDR3 protein: CASSLAVQAGETQYF. CDR3 DNA sequence: TGCGCCAGCAGCTTGGCGGTTCAGGCTGGGGAGACCCAGTACTTC.

The CDR3 is CASSPNAGTMNTEAFF. CDR3 nucleotide sequence: TGTGCCAGCTCCCCTAACGCCGGGACAATGAACACTGAAGCTTTCTTT. The chain has TRBV18 and TRBJ1-1, with D perhaps matching TRBD1 (6 bases). CDR3 size: 16 residues. The germline CDR1 and CDR2 sequences are KGHSH and LQKENI. The V gene lost 6 bases and the J gene lost 0 bases, with 17 bases spanning the gap. The full variable domain, completed using reference TRBV18 and TRBJ1-1, is NAGVMQNPRHLVRRRGQEARLRCSPMKGHSHVYWYRQLPEEGLKFMVYLQKENIIDESGMPKERFSAEFPKEGPSILRIQQVVRGDSAAYFCASSPNAGTMNTEAFFGQGTRLTVV.

The chain combines TRBV5-1 with TRBJ1-2; 7 nucleotides match TRBD1. The CDR3 is 13 amino acids. Trimming cost V 7 bases and J 6 bases; bases outside gene matches: 9. From germline, CDR1 is SGHRS and CDR2 YFSETQ. The CDR3 sequence: CASRTGVGDGYTF. In DNA, the CDR3 is TGCGCCAGCCGAACAGGGGTGGGTGATGGCTACACCTTC.